This T cell receptor beta chain was sequenced for a study of T cells and Merkel cell carcinoma outcomes. TCRdb keeps only in-frame clones here, not all; method: immunoSEQ multiplex PCR. This table has 9,500 to 15,000 clones, roughly 96% appearing once. After removal of 5 bases from V and 6 bases from J, the junction contained 9 bases not matched to a gene. Germline lookup yields CDR1 MGHDK and CDR2 SYGVNS. The CDR3 is 16 amino acids. V is TRBV25-1 and J is TRBJ2-1, with 11 bases lining up with TRBD2. Sample: tumor tissue from Merkel cell carcinoma. This TCR derives from a human donor with Merkel cell carcinoma. In DNA, the CDR3 is TGTGCCAGCAGTCCGAGACTAGCGGGAACCCGCAATGAGCAGTTCTTC. It encodes CASSPRLAGTRNEQFF.